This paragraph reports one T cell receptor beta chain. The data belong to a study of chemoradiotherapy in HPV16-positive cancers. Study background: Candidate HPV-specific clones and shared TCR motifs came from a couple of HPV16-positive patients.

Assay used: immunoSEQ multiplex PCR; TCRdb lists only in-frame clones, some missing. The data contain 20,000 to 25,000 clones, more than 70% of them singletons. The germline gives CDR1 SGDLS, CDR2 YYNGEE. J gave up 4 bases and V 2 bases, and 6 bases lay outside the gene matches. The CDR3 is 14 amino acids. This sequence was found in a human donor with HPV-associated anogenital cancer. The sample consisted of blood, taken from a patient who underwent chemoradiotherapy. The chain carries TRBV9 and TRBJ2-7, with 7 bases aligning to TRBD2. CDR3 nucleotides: TGTGCCAGCAGCGTGGGCGGGGGAGATTACGAGCAGTACTTC. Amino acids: CASSVGGGDYEQYF. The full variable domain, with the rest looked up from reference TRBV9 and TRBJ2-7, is DSGVTQTPKHLITATGQRVTLRCSPRSGDLSVYWYQQSLDQGLQFLIQYYNGEERAKGNILERFSAQQFPDLHSELNLSSLELGDSALYFCASSVGGGDYEQYFGPGTRLTVT.